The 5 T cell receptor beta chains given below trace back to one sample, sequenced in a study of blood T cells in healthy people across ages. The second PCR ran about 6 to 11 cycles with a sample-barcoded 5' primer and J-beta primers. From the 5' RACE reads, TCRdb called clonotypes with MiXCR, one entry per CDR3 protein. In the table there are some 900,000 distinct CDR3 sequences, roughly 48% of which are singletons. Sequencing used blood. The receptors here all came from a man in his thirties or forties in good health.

CDR3 bases: TGTGCCAGCAGCCCAGGAGGGTTTAGGGAAAAACTGTTTTTT. Its protein is CASSPGGFREKLFF. The chain uses TRBV7-2 and TRBJ1-4; D call uncertain. V was shortened by 5 bases and J by 8 bases, with 15 bases between the two germline ends. The V gene's germline CDR1 is SGHTA and CDR2 FQGNSA. This CDR3 has 14 amino acids.

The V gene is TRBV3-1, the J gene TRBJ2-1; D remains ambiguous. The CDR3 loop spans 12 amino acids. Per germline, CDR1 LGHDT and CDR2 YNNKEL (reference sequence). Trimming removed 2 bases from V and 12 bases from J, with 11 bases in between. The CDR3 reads CASSQPPGGQFF. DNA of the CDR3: TGTGCCAGCAGCCAACCGCCCGGTGGGCAGTTCTTC.

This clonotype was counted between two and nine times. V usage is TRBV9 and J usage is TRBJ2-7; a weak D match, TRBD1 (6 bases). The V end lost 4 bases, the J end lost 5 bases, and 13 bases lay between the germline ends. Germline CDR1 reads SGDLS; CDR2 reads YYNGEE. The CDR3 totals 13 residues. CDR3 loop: CASSSQGTHEQYF. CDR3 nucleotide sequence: TGTGCCAGCAGCTCGCAGGGGACGCACGAGCAGTACTTC.

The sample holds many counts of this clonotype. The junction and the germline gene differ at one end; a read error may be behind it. In DNA form, the CDR3 reads TGTGCCAGCAGAGGACAGAGCTCCTACGAGCAGTACTTC. It is translated as CASRGQSSYEQYF. The chain links TRBV5-1 to TRBJ2-7, with a weak D call TRBD1 (6 bases). This CDR3 spans 13 amino acids. Germline CDR1 is SGHRS and CDR2 is YFSETQ.

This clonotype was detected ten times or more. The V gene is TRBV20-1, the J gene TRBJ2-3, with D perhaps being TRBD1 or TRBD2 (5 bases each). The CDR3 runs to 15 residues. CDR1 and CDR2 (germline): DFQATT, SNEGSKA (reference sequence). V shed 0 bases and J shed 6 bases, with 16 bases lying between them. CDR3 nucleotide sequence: TGCAGTGCTAGAGATCACCAGGGTGGAGGCGATACGCAGTATTTT. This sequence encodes CSARDHQGGGDTQYF.